This TCR beta chain came from a study of Ad26.COV2.S vaccination and SARS-CoV-2 variants. Treatment defined: around 19 received Ad26.COV2.S at low or high dose, single or two shots; 5 received placebo; per-sample allocation not given. Sampling was done on day 63 after the first vaccine or placebo injection. CDR3 length: 15 residues. In germline, CDR1 is LGHNA, CDR2 YNFKEQ. The junction had 3 bases not matched to a gene; V was cut back by 1 base and J by 3 bases. This clone has a handful of counts. Its antigen is not identified. Some clones are missing from TCRdb's copy, which holds only in-frame ones; the method was immunoSEQ multiplex PCR. The sample records about 400,000 clones, around nine tenths being singletons. Study-wide points: Vaccine recipients surpassed placebo recipients in spike-specific TCR breadth. Vaccinees and placebo recipients showed similar non-spike TCR breadth.

The sequence was collected from a person aged 18-65 years who received the Ad26.COV2.S COVID-19 vaccine or a placebo. The source was peripheral blood, collected in a trial of Ad26.COV2.S vaccine versus placebo. The V call is TRBV4-2, the J call TRBJ1-5; 7 bases are shared with TRBD1. The DNA of the CDR3 is TGTGCCAGCAGCCAAGTACAGGGGATCAATCAGCCCCAGCATTTT. This codes for CASSQVQGINQPQHF.